One sample yielded the 24 T cell receptor beta chains listed below, sequenced in a study of blood T cell repertoires in COVID-19. Produced via immunoSEQ multiplex PCR; TCRdb's table is partial and in-frame only. This sample yields roughly 400,000 clones, of which about 90% are seen a single time; less than 2% belongs to the top ten. The sequenced material came from PBMCs or T cells enriched from blood (not recorded which). Receptor source: a woman younger than 45 who had recovered from COVID-19.

This chain links TRBV28 with TRBJ2-3, with 9 positions matching TRBD2. The CDR3 has 16 residues. V dropped 5 bases and J dropped 1; count of bases not matched to a gene: 7. Germline V gene sequence: CDR1 MDHEN, CDR2 SYDVKM. The CDR3 loop reads CASSERRTSGTDTQYF. In DNA, the CDR3 is TGTGCCAGCAGTGAGAGGCGGACTAGCGGCACAGATACGCAGTATTTT.

The CDR3 nucleotides are TGTGCTAGTGGTTTGGTACTGGAGGGATTAAGGGATGGCTACACCTTC. Protein: CASGLVLEGLRDGYTF. The chain links TRBV12-5 to TRBJ1-2; no reliable D call. Trimming took 0 bases from V and 6 from J, leaving 17 bases between them. The CDR3 spans 16 residues. Germline lookup yields CDR1 LGHNT and CDR2 FRNRAP.

The rearrangement joins TRBV18 to TRBJ1-5; weak D call: TRBD1 (6 bases). CDR1 KGHSH and CDR2 LQKENI come from the germline V gene. Trimming left V 6 bases short and J 5 bases short, with 14 bases between. The CDR3 runs 14 residues. The CDR3 spells CASSQDRLYQPQHF. Written as DNA, the CDR3 is TGTGCCAGCTCTCAAGACAGGTTATATCAGCCCCAGCATTTT. Drawing the rest from reference TRBV18 and TRBJ1-5, the complete variable domain is NAGVMQNPRHLVRRRGQEARLRCSPMKGHSHVYWYRQLPEEGLKFMVYLQKENIIDESGMPKERFSAEFPKEGPSILRIQQVVRGDSAAYFCASSQDRLYQPQHFGDGTRLSIL.

The chain carries TRBV5-1 and TRBJ2-5; TRBD1 might be the D (6 bases). This CDR3 has 15 residues. The germline V gene has CDR1 SGHRS and CDR2 YFSETQ. Deletions cut 2 bases from V and 3 bases from J, with 14 bases between. CDR3 protein: CASSLRGYREETQYF. The DNA of the CDR3 is TGCGCCAGCAGCTTAAGGGGGTACAGAGAAGAGACCCAGTACTTC.

This clone was observed once. The chain carries TRBV7-9 and TRBJ1-4; D is uncertain. The germline CDR1 and CDR2 sequences are SEHNR and FQNEAQ (reference sequence). The CDR3 has 12 residues. The V and J ends lost 5 bases and 8 bases respectively, with 9 bases between them. This CDR3 reads CASSLGGEKLFF. DNA for the CDR3: TGTGCCAGCAGCCTTGGAGGAGAAAAACTGTTTTTT.

This chain connects TRBV13 to TRBJ1-6; TRBD1 might be the D (6 bases). V lost 5 bases, J lost 9 bases, and 20 bases lay in between. The CDR3 consists of 16 residues. From germline, CDR1 is PRHDT and CDR2 FYEKMQ (reference sequence). The CDR3: CASSVTGSQRASPLHF. CDR3 nucleotides: TGTGCCAGCAGCGTAACAGGGTCCCAAAGGGCTTCACCCCTCCACTTT.

This clone showed up just once. The chain employs TRBV6-5 and TRBJ1-2; no reliable D call. The germline V gene encodes CDR1 MNHEY and CDR2 SVGAGI. The V and J ends lost 2 bases and 8 bases respectively, with 12 bases between them. The CDR3 runs to 13 residues. CDR3 nucleotides: TGTGCCAGCAGTTACGGTCGGGGAAACGGCTACACCTTC. Amino acids: CASSYGRGNGYTF.

The chain uses TRBV7-3 and TRBJ2-1; D perhaps matches TRBD1 (6 bases). The germline V gene encodes CDR1 SGHTA and CDR2 FQGTGA. CDR3 length: 13 amino acids. V was pared by 5 bases and J by 6 bases, with 11 bases between. The CDR3 region is CASSPRQANEQFF. CDR3 coding DNA: TGTGCCAGCAGCCCCCGACAGGCCAATGAGCAGTTCTTC.

This clone was picked up a small number of times. The chain joins TRBV7-2 to TRBJ2-2; D is unclear. Trimming removed 1 base at V and 3 bases at J, with 6 bases between. CDR3 size: 14 residues. CDR1 is SGHTA, CDR2 FQGNSA, per germline. The CDR3 loop is CASSLVGDTGELFF. The CDR3 DNA reads as TGTGCCAGCAGCTTAGTTGGAGACACCGGGGAGCTGTTTTTT.

V gene TRBV2 combines with J gene TRBJ1-1; no definite D call. V gave up 8 bases and J gave up 0 bases, with 10 bases separating them. From germline, CDR1 is SNHLY and CDR2 FYNNEI. The CDR3 runs to 13 residues. This chain's CDR3 is CASRRNMNTEAFF. CDR3 coding DNA: TGTGCCAGCCGAAGAAACATGAACACTGAAGCTTTCTTT.

This chain joins TRBV2 and TRBJ1-1; no clear D gene. V was shortened by 11 bases and J by 0 bases, with 7 bases between the two germline ends. The CDR3 covers 11 residues. Per germline, CDR1 SNHLY and CDR2 FYNNEI. The CDR3 nucleotides are TGTGCCGTCCAGGTGAACACTGAAGCTTTCTTT. Translated, it gives CAVQVNTEAFF.

V is TRBV30 and J is TRBJ2-1; 7 bases match TRBD2. CDR1 GTSNPN and CDR2 SVGIG come from the germline V gene (reference sequence). The V gene end was trimmed by 4 bases and the J gene end by 4 bases; junction bases not matched to a gene: 7. The CDR3 is 14 amino acids. In DNA, the CDR3 is TGTGCCTGGAAATCTAGCGGCTCTTACAATGAGCAGTTCTTC. This gives the protein CAWKSSGSYNEQFF. Full variable domain (rest looked up from reference TRBV30 and TRBJ2-1): SQTIHQWPATLVQPVGSPLSLECTVEGTSNPNLYWYRQAAGRGLQLLFYSVGIGQISSEVPQNLSASRPQDRQFILSSKKLLLSDSGFYLCAWKSSGSYNEQFFGPGTRLTVL.

The chain has TRBV11-2 and TRBJ2-1; 8 bases map to TRBD2. The V gene's germline CDR1 is SGHAT and CDR2 FQNNGV. J was trimmed by 3 bases and V by 2 bases; bases with no gene match: 6. The CDR3 sequence is 16 residues long. CDR3 region: CASSLPAGGGYNEQFF. The DNA of the CDR3 is TGTGCCAGCAGCTTACCGGCGGGAGGTGGCTACAATGAGCAGTTCTTC.

This clone appeared a single time. The chain is built from TRBV24-1 and TRBJ1-6; possible D gene TRBD1, 5 bases. The CDR3 contains 21 residues. The V and J ends lost 8 bases and 0 bases respectively, with 28 bases between them. Germline loops: CDR1 KGHDR, CDR2 SFDVKD. The DNA for the CDR3 is TGTGCCACCACTGAGAAAATAAAGCCGACAGACAGAAGCTCCTATAATTCACCCCTCCACTTT. Translated: CATTEKIKPTDRSSYNSPLHF.

The chain is built from TRBV7-2 and TRBJ2-5; no clear D gene. The V end was cut by 4 bases, the J end by 2 bases, with 11 bases between. Germline V gene lookup returns CDR1 SGHTA and CDR2 FQGNSA. There are 14 residues in the CDR3. The CDR3 nucleotides read TGTGCCAGCAGCTCGGTTGCGCCGCAAGAGACCCAGTACTTC. Its protein product is CASSSVAPQETQYF.

In this sample, this clone turned up once. The chain links TRBV6-5 to TRBJ2-7, with D possibly TRBD1 on 5 matching bases. CDR3 length: 12 residues. V was clipped by 5 bases and J by 3 bases, with 8 bases between them. CDR1 and CDR2 (germline): MNHEY, SVGAGI. Here the CDR3 reads CASSRGYYEQYF. CDR3 nucleotide sequence: TGTGCCAGCAGTAGGGGATACTACGAGCAGTACTTC.

The chain joins TRBV5-8 to TRBJ1-4; D is uncertain. Germline V gene data show CDR1 as SGHTS and CDR2 as YDEGEE. V lost 2 bases to trimming and J lost 7 bases, with 12 bases between them. The CDR3 covers 14 residues. In nucleotides, the CDR3 is TGTGCCAGCAGCTTTTCTACTAGTGCTGAAAAACTGTTTTTT. Its translation: CASSFSTSAEKLFF. The variable domain in full, completed from reference TRBV5-8 and TRBJ1-4, reads EAGVTQSPTHLIKTRGQQATLRCSPISGHTSVYWYQQALGLGLQFLLWYDEGEERNRGNFPPRFSGRQFPNYSSELNVNALELEDSALYLCASSFSTSAEKLFFGSGTQLSVL.

This clone was seen only a few times. This chain links TRBV9 with TRBJ2-7, with a tentative D call TRBD1 (6 bases). V gave up 0 bases and J gave up 5 bases, with 15 bases separating them. CDR3 length equals 15 residues. The germline gives CDR1 SGDLS, CDR2 YYNGEE. CDR3 in amino acids: CASSVVTAGVDEQYF. The CDR3 bases are TGTGCCAGCAGCGTAGTAACGGCAGGGGTCGACGAGCAGTACTTC.

The chain combines TRBV13 with TRBJ2-5; 7 bases align to TRBD2. With 3 bases clipped from V and 2 bases from J, the junction kept 18 bases outside the gene matches. Germline V gene sequence: CDR1 PRHDT, CDR2 FYEKMQ (reference sequence). The CDR3 has 19 residues. The CDR3 loop is CASSFPMGAGVNRQETQYF. The CDR3 nucleotides are TGTGCCAGCAGCTTCCCCATGGGCGCGGGGGTGAATCGTCAAGAGACCCAGTACTTC. Combining the CDR3 with reference TRBV13 and TRBJ2-5 gives the whole variable domain AAGVIQSPRHLIKEKRETATLKCYPIPRHDTVYWYQQGPGQDPQFLISFYEKMQSDKGSIPDRFSAQQFSDYHSELNMSSLELGDSALYFCASSFPMGAGVNRQETQYFGPGTRLLVL.

The CDR3 bases are TGTGCCAGCTCACCAGGCGGGGCGGCGGGGGAACTGTTTTTT. This sequence encodes CASSPGGAAGELFF. The chain recombines TRBV18 with TRBJ1-4, with D maybe TRBD1 (5 bases). Germline V gives CDR1 KGHSH, CDR2 LQKENI. The CDR3 contains 14 residues. The V end was cut by 2 bases, the J end by 12 bases, with 16 bases between.

The chain couples TRBV5-4 to TRBJ1-1; a possible D gene is TRBD1 (5 bases). Trimming shortened V by 2 bases and J by 1 base, and 12 bases separated the two germline ends. The germline gives CDR1 SGHNT, CDR2 YYREEE (reference sequence). The CDR3 covers 15 residues. The CDR3 DNA sequence: TGTGCCAGCAGCTTTGGCGCAGGGTCGAACACTGAAGCTTTCTTT. Its protein product is CASSFGAGSNTEAFF. Using reference TRBV5-4 and TRBJ1-1 for the parts outside the CDR3, the full variable domain is ETGVTQSPTHLIKTRGQQVTLRCSSQSGHNTVSWYQQALGQGPQFIFQYYREEENGRGNFPPRFSGLQFPNYSSELNVNALELDDSALYLCASSFGAGSNTEAFFGQGTRLTVV.

This clone was recorded once. The chain carries TRBV19 and TRBJ2-2; D is uncertain. CDR1 and CDR2 from the germline V gene are LNHDA and SQIVND (reference sequence). The V end lost 4 bases, the J end lost 7 bases, and 7 bases lay between the germline ends. The CDR3 loop spans 12 amino acids. Here the CDR3 reads CASSRRLGELFF. The CDR3 DNA reads as TGTGCCAGTAGTAGGCGACTCGGGGAGCTGTTTTTT. The full variable domain, with the rest looked up from reference TRBV19 and TRBJ2-2, is DGGITQSPKYLFRKEGQNVTLSCEQNLNHDAMYWYRQDPGQGLRLIYYSQIVNDFQKGDIAEGYSVSREKKESFPLTVTSAQKNPTAFYLCASSRRLGELFFGEGSRLTVL.

This sequence joins TRBV27 and TRBJ2-3; 8 nucleotides agree with TRBD2. Trimming took 6 bases from V and 0 from J; bases not matched to a gene: 5. CDR1 is MNHEY, CDR2 SMNVEV, per germline (reference sequence). The CDR3 runs 15 residues. CDR3 sequence reads: CASRYSGISTDTQYF. CDR3 in DNA: TGTGCCAGCAGATATAGCGGGATTAGCACAGATACGCAGTATTTT.

This chain links TRBV5-1 with TRBJ2-7, with 7 bases that match TRBD2. The CDR3 is made up of 15 amino acids. Germline values: CDR1 SGHRS, CDR2 YFSETQ. V was clipped by 2 bases and J by 0 bases; unmatched bases: 5. This chain's CDR3 is CASSLLSGNSYEQYF. The CDR3 DNA is TGCGCCAGCAGCTTATTAAGCGGGAACTCCTACGAGCAGTACTTC.